Shown below are 9 T cell receptor beta chains from a single sample sequenced in a study of STAT5B mutations in CD4+ large granular lymphocyte leukemia. Data came from immunoSEQ multiplex PCR; TCRdb stores just in-frame clones and leaves some out. The sample has around 50,000 clones, around 81% seen once. Sequencing was carried out using CD4+ T cells from blood buffy coats. These TCRs come from a human donor in good health.

The chain is built from TRBV6-4 and TRBJ1-2; 7 bases line up with TRBD1. The CDR3 has 15 residues. The V gene's germline CDR1 is MRHNA and CDR2 SNTAGT. After removal of 6 bases from V and 0 bases from J, the junction contained 7 bases not matched to a gene. CDR3 in amino acids: CASRRDRGANYGYTF. The CDR3, as DNA: TGTGCCAGCAGAAGGGACAGAGGAGCTAACTATGGCTACACCTTC.

CDR3 residues: CASSYLIYDRDEKLFF. The CDR3 bases are TGTGCCAGCAGTTACCTTATCTACGACAGGGACGAAAAACTGTTTTTT. The chain joins TRBV6-8 to TRBJ1-4; TRBD1 aligns across 7 bases. The CDR3 length is 16 residues. J was trimmed by 8 bases and V by 2 bases; bases with no gene match: 11. CDR1 MNHGY and CDR2 SAAAGT come from the germline V gene.

The chain couples TRBV30 to TRBJ2-1; weak D call: TRBD2 (5 bases). There are 13 residues in the CDR3. Per the germline V gene, CDR1 is GTSNPN and CDR2 is SVGIG (reference sequence). Trimming pared 7 bases from V and 4 bases from J, leaving 14 bases between. The chain's CDR3 is CAFQRGLYNEQFF. DNA for the CDR3: TGTGCCTTCCAACGAGGACTGTACAATGAGCAGTTCTTC.

This clone was found once. V usage is TRBV5-5 and J usage is TRBJ2-1; 13 nucleotides match TRBD2. Germline V gene data show CDR1 as SGHKS and CDR2 as YYEKEE (reference sequence). Germline trimming cut 4 bases from V and 7 bases from J; bases unmatched to any gene: 8. The CDR3 is 16 residues long. The CDR3 loop is CASSPALAGGQNEQFF. In nucleotides, the CDR3 is TGTGCCAGCAGCCCCGCACTAGCGGGAGGGCAGAATGAGCAGTTCTTC.

The J gene is TRBJ1-5, the V gene TRBV14; D gene uncertain. The V gene's germline CDR1 is SGHDN and CDR2 FVKESK. The CDR3 covers 13 residues. Between the trimmed V and J ends, which lost 4 bases and 0 bases, there was a span of 4 bases. The CDR3 DNA sequence: TGTGCCAGCAGCCGGAATAGCAATCAGCCCCAGCATTTT. It codes for CASSRNSNQPQHF.

The chain joins TRBV5-1 to TRBJ2-2; perhaps D is TRBD1 or TRBD2 (5 bases each). The CDR3 length is 18 residues. CDR1 is SGHRS, CDR2 YFSETQ, per germline. The germline V and J ends were trimmed by 5 bases and 0 bases, with 20 bases remaining between them. CDR3 loop: CASSQFPSGTANTGELFF. The CDR3 DNA follows: TGCGCCAGCAGTCAGTTCCCCTCCGGGACCGCGAACACCGGGGAGCTGTTTTTT. The variable domain in full, with the rest retrieved from reference TRBV5-1 and TRBJ2-2, is KAGVTQTPRYLIKTRGQQVTLSCSPISGHRSVSWYQQTPGQGLQFLFEYFSETQRNKGNFPGRFSGRQFSNSRSEMNVSTLELGDSALYLCASSQFPSGTANTGELFFGEGSRLTVL.

This chain links TRBV30 with TRBJ2-6; D is undetermined. The CDR3 has 15 amino acids. Germline assignment: CDR1 GTSNPN and CDR2 SVGIG (reference sequence). V was shortened by 1 base and J by 1 base, with 8 bases between the two germline ends. The CDR3 nucleotides read TGTGCCTGGAGTGCCGCGAAATCTGGGGCCAACGTCCTGACTTTC. Residues: CAWSAAKSGANVLTF. Using reference TRBV30 and TRBJ2-6 for the parts outside the CDR3, the full variable domain is SQTIHQWPATLVQPVGSPLSLECTVEGTSNPNLYWYRQAAGRGLQLLFYSVGIGQISSEVPQNLSASRPQDRQFILSSKKLLLSDSGFYLCAWSAAKSGANVLTFGAGSRLTVL.

This chain uses TRBV5-6 with TRBJ1-1, with a weak D call TRBD1 (6 bases). Germline values: CDR1 SGHDT, CDR2 YYEEEE. V dropped 0 bases and J dropped 1 base, with 13 bases sitting between them. The CDR3 totals 16 residues. The CDR3 spells CASSLDRAFGNTEAFF. The CDR3 region has the DNA TGTGCCAGCAGCTTGGACAGGGCGTTTGGGAACACTGAAGCTTTCTTT.

The V gene is TRBV28, the J gene TRBJ1-4; TRBD1 matches at 9 bases. The CDR3 runs 16 residues. Trimming removed 6 bases from V and 7 bases from J; junction bases left unmatched: 12. CDR1 MDHEN and CDR2 SYDVKM come from the germline V gene. CDR3 bases: TGTGCCAGCAGGTCCGGGACAGGGTCAGTGAGTGAAAAACTGTTTTTT. Translated, it gives CASRSGTGSVSEKLFF.